Listed here are 18 T cell receptor beta chains from one sample, sequenced in a study of response to subunit inactivated influenza vaccine. MiXCR, run by TCRdb on the RT-PCR reads, gives a single entry per CDR3 protein. Of 200,000 to 300,000 distinct CDR3 sequences in the sample, over 9% were seen once. The source material was non-naive T cells sorted from PBMCs, sampled roughly 2 weeks before vaccination. These receptors were taken from a middle-aged man who received an inactivated influenza vaccine.

The gene calls are TRBV7-9 and TRBJ2-5, with D possibly TRBD1 on 5 matching bases. The CDR3 sequence is 16 residues long. V was shortened by 0 bases and J by 5 bases, with 16 bases between the two germline ends. Germline V gives CDR1 SEHNR, CDR2 FQNEAQ (reference sequence). CDR3 DNA sequence: TGTGCCAGCAGCTTAGCGTATTTACAGGCGAAGGAGACCCAGTACTTC. This translates into CASSLAYLQAKETQYF.

This clonotype was detected only a few times. This chain uses TRBV20-1 with TRBJ2-1, with D tentatively TRBD2 (6 bases). The germline V and J ends were trimmed by 1 base and 7 bases, with 20 bases remaining between them. Germline V CDR1 and CDR2: DFQATT, SNEGSKA (reference sequence). The CDR3 covers 16 residues. CDR3 in DNA: TGCAGTGCTAGAGGGATTTCGGGCGGGGCTCTAAATGAGCAGTTCTTC. Translated, it gives CSARGISGGALNEQFF.

This clonotype was seen only a few times. V is TRBV2 and J is TRBJ1-5; perhaps TRBD1 as D (5 bases). The CDR3 runs to 16 residues. Trimming took off 1 base at V and 6 bases at J, with 16 bases between the two ends. Germline V CDR1 and CDR2: SNHLY, FYNNEI. CDR3 bases: TGTGCCAGCAGTGAAGGGACAACCCCTGGAGGTCAGCCCCAGCATTTT. Translating it yields CASSEGTTPGGQPQHF.

The sample holds many counts of this clonotype. The chain is built from TRBV12-3 or TRBV12-4 and TRBJ2-5; 7 bases align to TRBD2. The CDR3 extends over 16 amino acids. V lost 3 bases, J lost 3 bases, and 10 bases stayed unmatched. CDR3 in amino acids: CASSFPLGAGEETQYF. The CDR3 bases are TGTGCCAGCAGTTTTCCCCTAGGCGCGGGGGAAGAGACCCAGTACTTC.

The V and J genes are TRBV6-1 and TRBJ1-6; TRBD1 matches at 11 bases. In germline, CDR1 is MNHNS, CDR2 SASEGT. The CDR3 spans 16 residues. The trim removed 5 bases at V and 9 bases at J, leaving 9 bases unmatched. In DNA form, the CDR3 reads TGTGCCAGCAGTCCCCGGTCCGGGACAGGGGGTTCACCCCTCCACTTT. This sequence encodes CASSPRSGTGGSPLHF.

The V and J genes are TRBV13 and TRBJ2-7, with TRBD2 matching over 14 bases. Losses at the gene ends were 8 bases for V and 7 bases for J; bases not matched to a gene: 10. Germline V lookup: CDR1 PRHDT, CDR2 FYEKMQ (reference sequence). The CDR3 extends over 15 amino acids. This chain's CDR3 is CASRVGLAGVLEQYF. The CDR3 DNA is TGTGCCAGCCGCGTGGGACTAGCGGGAGTATTGGAGCAGTACTTC.

There are a few counts of this clonotype. V and J are TRBV28 and TRBJ1-2; TRBD1 matches at 9 bases. Germline V lookup: CDR1 MDHEN, CDR2 SYDVKM. V was pared by 8 bases and J by 7 bases, with 8 bases of the junction left unmatched. This CDR3 spans 13 amino acids. The CDR3 loop reads CASFPGQGTGYTF. The CDR3 DNA follows: TGTGCCAGCTTCCCTGGACAGGGGACTGGCTACACCTTC.

This clonotype was seen at least ten times. The chain joins TRBV27 to TRBJ2-7, with a tentative D call TRBD1 (6 bases). The CDR3 sequence is 14 residues long. Germline values: CDR1 MNHEY, CDR2 SMNVEV (reference sequence). Trimming left V 4 bases short and J 3 bases short, with 13 bases between. DNA for the CDR3: TGTGCCAGCAGTTCAGGGGCAGGGGACTACGAGCAGTACTTC. It encodes CASSSGAGDYEQYF.

The genes are TRBV27 and TRBJ2-5, with D uncertain. Germline V gene lookup returns CDR1 MNHEY and CDR2 SMNVEV (reference sequence). V was pared by 6 bases and J by 2 bases, with 10 bases between. The CDR3 has 13 residues. The CDR3 nucleotides are TGTGCCAGCAGCCCTAGGGAACAAGAGACCCAGTACTTC. This gives the protein CASSPREQETQYF.

The chain combines TRBV14 with TRBJ2-7, with a weak D call TRBD2 (6 bases). The CDR3 has 15 residues. CDR1 and CDR2 (germline): SGHDN, FVKESK. V dropped 5 bases and J dropped 2 bases, with 16 bases sitting between them. The CDR3 DNA reads TGTGCCAGCAGCAAAGGGGACGCGGGACCCTACGAGCAGTACTTC. Protein product: CASSKGDAGPYEQYF.

This clonotype is medium-sized in the sample. The rearrangement uses TRBV12-3 or TRBV12-4 and TRBJ2-3; D is unclear. V was clipped by 8 bases and J by 0 bases, with 9 bases between them. The CDR3 sequence is 13 residues long. The CDR3 reads CASHRSSTDTQYF. The DNA of the CDR3 is TGTGCCAGCCACCGAAGTAGCACAGATACGCAGTATTTT.

This clonotype appeared many times. This sequence joins TRBV29-1 and TRBJ2-3, with TRBD1 matching 10 bases. CDR1 is SQVTM and CDR2 is ANQGSEA in the germline V gene. Trimming cost V 6 bases and J 4 bases; bases outside gene matches: 4. The CDR3 sequence is 13 residues long. CDR3 sequence reads: CSVSGTGADTQYF. In nucleotides, the CDR3 is TGCAGCGTCTCCGGGACAGGGGCAGATACGCAGTATTTT.

This clonotype turned up a few times. This sequence joins TRBV7-2 and TRBJ2-5; 7 bases match TRBD2. Germline values: CDR1 SGHTA, CDR2 FQGNSA. Trimming at V came to 5 bases and at J to 3 bases, leaving 9 bases not matched to a gene. CDR3 length equals 15 residues. In DNA form, the CDR3 reads TGTGCCAGCAGCCCGGATGAGCTAGCGGAAGAGACCCAGTACTTC. This sequence encodes CASSPDELAEETQYF.

Only a few counts were recorded for this clonotype. The chain recombines TRBV29-1 with TRBJ2-7; D may be TRBD1 (5 bases). CDR3 length: 13 amino acids. The germline V gene encodes CDR1 SQVTM and CDR2 ANQGSEA. V was cut by 7 bases and J by 2 bases, with 15 bases left in between. The CDR3 region is CSGGHGSAYEQYF. The CDR3 DNA reads TGCAGCGGAGGACACGGATCGGCCTACGAGCAGTACTTC.

There are a few counts of this clonotype. The chain has TRBV20-1 and TRBJ2-7; perhaps TRBD2 as D (6 bases). This CDR3 is 14 amino acids long. The ends were cut back, 0 bases at V and 3 bases at J, with 12 bases in the middle. Germline lookup yields CDR1 DFQATT and CDR2 SNEGSKA (reference sequence). The CDR3 region is CSARDVGGIYEQYF. In nucleotides, the CDR3 is TGCAGTGCTAGAGATGTAGGAGGGATCTACGAGCAGTACTTC.

The chain uses TRBV19 and TRBJ1-5; D unresolved. Germline assignment: CDR1 LNHDA and CDR2 SQIVND (reference sequence). Trimming took off 5 bases at V and 7 bases at J, with 9 bases between the two ends. CDR3 length: 12 amino acids. The CDR3 spells CASSYEGQPQHF. CDR3 bases: TGTGCCAGTAGTTATGAGGGCCAGCCCCAGCATTTT. The full variable domain, with the rest looked up from reference TRBV19 and TRBJ1-5, is DGGITQSPKYLFRKEGQNVTLSCEQNLNHDAMYWYRQDPGQGLRLIYYSQIVNDFQKGDIAEGYSVSREKKESFPLTVTSAQKNPTAFYLCASSYEGQPQHFGDGTRLSIL.

The chain couples TRBV9 to TRBJ1-1, with D possibly matching TRBD1 (6 bases). The germline CDR1 and CDR2 sequences are SGDLS and YYNGEE. The V and J ends lost 0 bases and 5 bases respectively, with 14 bases between them. The CDR3 contains 15 residues. The chain's CDR3 is CASSVGGTFKTEAFF. CDR3 sequence (DNA): TGTGCCAGCAGCGTAGGGGGGACATTCAAGACTGAAGCTTTCTTT.

This clonotype came up many times. The gene calls are TRBV6-1 and TRBJ2-7; D unclear. CDR1 and CDR2 (germline): MNHNS, SASEGT. V was trimmed by 7 bases and J by 3 bases, leaving 16 bases between them. This CDR3 comprises 14 residues. The CDR3 DNA reads as TGTGCCAGCACCCGGGCCGTCCATGGCTACGAGCAGTACTTC. Its translation: CASTRAVHGYEQYF.